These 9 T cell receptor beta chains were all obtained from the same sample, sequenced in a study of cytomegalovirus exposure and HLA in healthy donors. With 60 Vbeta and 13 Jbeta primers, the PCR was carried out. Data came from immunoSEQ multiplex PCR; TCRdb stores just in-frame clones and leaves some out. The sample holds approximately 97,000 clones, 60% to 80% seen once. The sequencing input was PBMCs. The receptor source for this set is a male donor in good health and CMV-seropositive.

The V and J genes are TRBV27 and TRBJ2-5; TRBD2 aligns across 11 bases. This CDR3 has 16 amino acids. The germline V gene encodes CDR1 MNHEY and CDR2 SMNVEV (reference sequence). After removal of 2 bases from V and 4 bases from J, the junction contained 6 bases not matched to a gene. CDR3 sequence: CASSLRLAGGRETQYF. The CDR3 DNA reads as TGTGCCAGCAGTTTAAGGCTAGCGGGAGGAAGAGAGACCCAGTACTTC.

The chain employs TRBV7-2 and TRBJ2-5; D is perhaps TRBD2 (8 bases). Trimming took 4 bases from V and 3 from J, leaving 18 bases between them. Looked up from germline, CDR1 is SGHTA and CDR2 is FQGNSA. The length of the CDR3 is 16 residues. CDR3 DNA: TGTGCCAGCAGCTCCCCGGGAGGGACAGCAAAAGAGACCCAGTACTTC. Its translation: CASSSPGGTAKETQYF.

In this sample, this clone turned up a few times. CDR3 loop: CASSLDGGGGYSGYTF. Written as DNA, the CDR3 is TGTGCCAGCAGCTTAGATGGGGGCGGGGGGTATAGCGGCTACACCTTC. The chain recombines TRBV7-2 with TRBJ1-2; D is possibly TRBD1 (6 bases). The CDR3 contains 16 residues. Germline-derived CDR1 and CDR2 are SGHTA and FQGNSA. The germline V and J ends were trimmed by 1 base and 8 bases, with 20 bases remaining between them.

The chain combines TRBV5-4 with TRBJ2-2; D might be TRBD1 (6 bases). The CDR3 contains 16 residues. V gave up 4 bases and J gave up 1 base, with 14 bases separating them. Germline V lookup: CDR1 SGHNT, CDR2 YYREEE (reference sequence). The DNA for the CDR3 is TGTGCCAGCAGCCCTAATCTAGGGGGGAACACCGGGGAGCTGTTTTTT. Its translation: CASSPNLGGNTGELFF.

The CDR3 DNA reads TGCGCCAGCAGCTTGGTAGGGGGCAACTATGGCTACACCTTC. It codes for CASSLVGGNYGYTF. The chain links TRBV5-1 to TRBJ1-2; 7 nucleotides align to TRBD1. V was clipped by 0 bases and J by 2 bases; unmatched bases: 1. This CDR3 has 14 amino acids. CDR1 SGHRS and CDR2 YFSETQ come from the germline V gene.

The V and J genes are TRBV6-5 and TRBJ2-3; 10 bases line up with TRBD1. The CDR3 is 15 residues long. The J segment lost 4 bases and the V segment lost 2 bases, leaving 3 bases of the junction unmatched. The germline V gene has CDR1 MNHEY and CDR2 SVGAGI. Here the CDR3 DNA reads TGTGCCAGCAGTTACCGGGACAGGGGACCAGATACGCAGTATTTT. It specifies CASSYRDRGPDTQYF.

The chain's CDR3 is CASSSRDRVRTQYF. In DNA, the CDR3 is TGTGCCAGCAGCTCCCGGGACAGGGTTCGAACCCAGTACTTC. This chain joins TRBV21-1 and TRBJ2-5; TRBD1 was called by the table and not checked on the DNA. TRBV21-1 is a listed pseudogene. The CDR3 totals 14 residues.

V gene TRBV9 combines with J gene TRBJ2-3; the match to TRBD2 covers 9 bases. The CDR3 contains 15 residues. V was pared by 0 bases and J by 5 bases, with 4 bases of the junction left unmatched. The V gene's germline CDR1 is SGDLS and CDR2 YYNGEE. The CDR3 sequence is CASSVGVSGGDTQYF. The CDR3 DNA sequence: TGTGCCAGCAGCGTAGGGGTTAGCGGGGGAGATACGCAGTATTTT.

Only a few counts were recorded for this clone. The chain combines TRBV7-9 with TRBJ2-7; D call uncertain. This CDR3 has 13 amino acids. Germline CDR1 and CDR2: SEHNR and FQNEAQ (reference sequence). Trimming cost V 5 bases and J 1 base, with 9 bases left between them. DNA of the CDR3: TGTGCCAGCAGCCCCAGAATGTCCTACGAGCAGTACTTC. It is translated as CASSPRMSYEQYF.